This section outlines one TCR beta chain sequence together with its context. The antigen remains unidentified. Repertoires were generated with immunoSEQ multiplex PCR, while TCRdb's copy carries only in-frame clones and drops some. The sample holds 94,000 or so clones; 80% to 90% are singletons and the top ten take roughly 1.7%. The entry originates in a study of T cell responses to AZD1222 COVID-19 vaccine. Study-wide context: Second doses at about 4 or about 12 weeks were pooled.

Points from the study as a whole: Among spike-specific TCRs, nearly half reportedly target unmutated variant regions. The donors showed a predominance of white British ancestry and of females, with possible underestimation of clonal diversity.

The CDR3 totals 13 residues. Germline trimming cut 11 bases from V and 2 bases from J; bases unmatched to any gene: 8. Germline CDR1 is MNHEY and CDR2 is SVGAGI. The sample in question was peripheral blood, obtained on day 0 of AZD1222 vaccination. The chain uses TRBV6-5 and TRBJ1-1; TRBD1 agrees at 7 bases. The clonotype originates from an adult in good health. The CDR3 nucleotides are TGTGCCCGAAAAGGGGGCGCAAACACTGAAGCTTTCTTT. It encodes CARKGGANTEAFF.